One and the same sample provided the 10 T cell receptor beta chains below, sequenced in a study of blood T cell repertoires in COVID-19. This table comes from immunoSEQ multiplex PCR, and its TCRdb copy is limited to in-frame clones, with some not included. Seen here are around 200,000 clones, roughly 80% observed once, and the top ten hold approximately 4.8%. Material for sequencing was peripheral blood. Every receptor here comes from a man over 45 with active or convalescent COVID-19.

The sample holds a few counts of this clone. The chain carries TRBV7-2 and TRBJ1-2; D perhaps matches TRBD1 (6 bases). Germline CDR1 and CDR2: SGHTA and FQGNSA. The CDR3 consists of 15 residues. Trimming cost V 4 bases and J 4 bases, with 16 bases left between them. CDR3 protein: CASSSWGLSIYGYTF. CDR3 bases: TGTGCCAGCAGCTCATGGGGGCTCTCTATCTATGGCTACACCTTC. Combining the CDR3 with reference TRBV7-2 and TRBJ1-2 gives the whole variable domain GAGVSQSPSNKVTEKGKDVELRCDPISGHTALYWYRQSLGQGLEFLIYFQGNSAPDKSGLPSDRFSAERTGGSVSTLTIQRTQQEDSAVYLCASSSWGLSIYGYTFGSGTRLTVV.

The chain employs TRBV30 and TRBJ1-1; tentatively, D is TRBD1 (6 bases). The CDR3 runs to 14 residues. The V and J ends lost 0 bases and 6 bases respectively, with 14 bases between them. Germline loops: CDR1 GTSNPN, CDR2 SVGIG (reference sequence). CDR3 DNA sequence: TGTGCCTGGAGTGTAGGGGGAGGGAAGCCTGAAGCTTTCTTT. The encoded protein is CAWSVGGGKPEAFF.

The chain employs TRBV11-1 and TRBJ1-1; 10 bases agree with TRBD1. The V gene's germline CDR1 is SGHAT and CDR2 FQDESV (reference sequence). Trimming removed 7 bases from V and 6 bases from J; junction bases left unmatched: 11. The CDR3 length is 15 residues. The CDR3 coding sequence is TGTGCCAGCAAACGGGACAGGGGTCGAGGGGCTGAAGCTTTCTTT. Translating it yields CASKRDRGRGAEAFF.

CDR3 loop: CAWTSGGRTQYF. The CDR3 nucleotides are TGTGCCTGGACTAGCGGGGGCAGGACCCAGTACTTC. This chain links TRBV30 with TRBJ2-5; TRBD2 aligns across 10 bases. J lost 7 bases, V lost 4 bases, and 3 bases had no gene match. The CDR3 is made up of 12 amino acids. CDR1 is GTSNPN, CDR2 SVGIG, per germline (reference sequence). The variable domain in full, with the rest retrieved from reference TRBV30 and TRBJ2-5, is SQTIHQWPATLVQPVGSPLSLECTVEGTSNPNLYWYRQAAGRGLQLLFYSVGIGQISSEVPQNLSASRPQDRQFILSSKKLLLSDSGFYLCAWTSGGRTQYFGPGTRLLVL.

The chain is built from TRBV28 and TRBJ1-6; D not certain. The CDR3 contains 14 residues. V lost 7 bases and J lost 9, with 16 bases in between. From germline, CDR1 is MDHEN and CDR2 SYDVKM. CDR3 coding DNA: TGTGCCAGCACCCCCCCGGCGGTAGGTTCACCCCTCCACTTT. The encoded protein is CASTPPAVGSPLHF.

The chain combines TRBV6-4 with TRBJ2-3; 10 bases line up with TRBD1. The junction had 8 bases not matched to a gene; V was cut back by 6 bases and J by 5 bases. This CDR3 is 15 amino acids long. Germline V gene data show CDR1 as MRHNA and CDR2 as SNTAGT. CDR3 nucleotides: TGTGCCAGCAGCATTGACGGGACAGGGGTAGATACGCAGTATTTT. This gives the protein CASSIDGTGVDTQYF.

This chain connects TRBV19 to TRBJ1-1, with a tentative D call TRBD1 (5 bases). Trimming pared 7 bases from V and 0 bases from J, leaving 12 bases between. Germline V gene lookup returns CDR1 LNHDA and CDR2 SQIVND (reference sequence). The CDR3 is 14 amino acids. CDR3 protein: CASTPTALNTEAFF. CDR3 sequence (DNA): TGTGCCAGTACCCCGACAGCTTTGAACACTGAAGCTTTCTTT. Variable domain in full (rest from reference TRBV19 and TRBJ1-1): DGGITQSPKYLFRKEGQNVTLSCEQNLNHDAMYWYRQDPGQGLRLIYYSQIVNDFQKGDIAEGYSVSREKKESFPLTVTSAQKNPTAFYLCASTPTALNTEAFFGQGTRLTVV.

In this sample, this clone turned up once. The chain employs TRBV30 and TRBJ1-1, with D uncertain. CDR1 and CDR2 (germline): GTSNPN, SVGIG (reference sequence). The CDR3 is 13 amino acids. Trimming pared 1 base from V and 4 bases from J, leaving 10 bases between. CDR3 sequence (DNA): TGTGCCTGGAGTGAGACTCGGTTCACTGAAGCTTTCTTT. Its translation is CAWSETRFTEAFF.

This CDR3 is CASSLAQAAEAFF. CDR3 in DNA: TGTGCCAGCAGCCTTGCTCAGGCTGCTGAAGCTTTCTTT. J is TRBJ1-1 and V is TRBV3-1 (or the pseudogene TRBV3-2); D not certain. The length of the CDR3 is 13 residues. Germline CDR1 reads LGHDT; CDR2 reads YNNKEL (reference sequence). Trimming stripped 4 bases from V and 6 bases from J, with 12 bases between.

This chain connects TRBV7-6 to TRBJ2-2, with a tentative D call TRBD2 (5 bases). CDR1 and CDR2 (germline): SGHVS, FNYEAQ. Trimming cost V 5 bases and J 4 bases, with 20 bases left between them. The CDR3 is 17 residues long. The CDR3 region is CASSRPFRTFSTGELFF. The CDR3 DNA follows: TGTGCCAGCAGCAGACCATTCCGGACTTTTAGCACCGGGGAGCTGTTTTTT.